The rows below give T cell receptor beta chains drawn from one sample of a study of T cells in localized non-small cell lung cancer. Assay used: immunoSEQ multiplex PCR; TCRdb lists only in-frame clones, some missing. The sample records approximately 15,000 clones, roughly 86% being singletons. The sample in question was peripheral blood mononuclear cells, obtained before any cancer treatment. The receptors stem from a male donor aged 60 or older with stage II lung adenocarcinoma. The CDR3 runs from the conserved cysteine through the conserved F or W. Each record gives: clone size, V gene, D gene, J gene, CDR3 DNA, CDR3 protein. The D gene is left open where the match is weak. Not every row has a clone size; where given, it reads once, few, many or a size class.

NA	TRBV27	TRBD2	TRBJ2-3	TGTGCCAGCAGTTTAGGGCCGGGACTAGGCACAGATACGCAGTATTTT	CASSLGPGLGTDTQYF
NA	TRBV5-4	NA	TRBJ1-2	TGTGCCAGCAGCCCAGAGCCCGGGACCCCAAAAGGCTACACCTTC	CASSPEPGTPKGYTF
NA	TRBV5-4	TRBD1	TRBJ2-7	TGTGCCAGCAGCTTGGTGGCAGGGGGCTACGAGCAGTACTTC	CASSLVAGGYEQYF
once	TRBV25-1	NA	TRBJ1-6	TGTGCCAGCAGGGGACATTCTGCGTGGGGCAGGGAAAATTCACCCCTCCACTTT	CASRGHSAWGRENSPLHF
medium-sized	TRBV9	NA	TRBJ2-7	TGTGCCAGCAGCGCCCAGGGCGCCTACGAGCAGTACTTC	CASSAQGAYEQYF
NA	TRBV19	TRBD1	TRBJ1-1	TGTGCCAGTAGCCCGACAGGGGGAGCGAACACTGAAGCTTTCTTT	CASSPTGGANTEAFF
NA	TRBV28	TRBD2	TRBJ2-1	TGTGCCAGCAACCCCCCGGGACTAGCGGGAGATAATGAGCAGTTCTTC	CASNPPGLAGDNEQFF
once	TRBV18	TRBD1	TRBJ2-6	TGTGCCAGCTCCGACAGGGCTGGGGCCAACGTCCTGACTTTC	CASSDRAGANVLTF
few	TRBV7-9	TRBD1	TRBJ1-4	TGTGCCAGCAGCTTACCGGCAGGGGGAGGAGAAAAACTGTTTTTT	CASSLPAGGGEKLFF
few	TRBV28	NA	TRBJ2-1	TGTGCCAGCAGTCTTTCCGGGCACAATGAGCAGTTCTTC	CASSLSGHNEQFF
few	TRBV19	TRBD1	TRBJ2-7	TGTGCCAGTAGTTCCCGGACAGGGTACGAGCAGTACTTC	CASSSRTGYEQYF
NA	TRBV11-3	TRBD2	TRBJ2-6	TGTGCCAGCAGCTTAGTCGGCGGGAGTCGAGGCGGGGCCAACGTCCTGACTTTC	CASSLVGGSRGGANVLTF
NA	TRBV7-8	NA	TRBJ1-1	TGTGCCAGCACCCTTCAGACAGCCTCCACTGAAGCTTTCTTT	CASTLQTASTEAFF
once	TRBV11-2	TRBD1	TRBJ1-2	TGTGCCAGCAGCTTAATTCAGGGGGCGAGTGGCTACACCTTC	CASSLIQGASGYTF
NA	TRBV30	TRBD1	TRBJ1-1	TGTGCCTGGGACCGGGACAGAGAGGAAGCTTTCTTT	CAWDRDREEAFF
NA	TRBV29-1	NA	TRBJ2-1	TGCAGCGTTGATCCGACCAGCATAGTGGGCTACTCCTACAATGAGCAGTTCTTC	CSVDPTSIVGYSYNEQFF
once	TRBV29-1	NA	TRBJ2-7	TGCAGCGTCGACCTCGGGGGTCGGTACGAGCAGTACTTC	CSVDLGGRYEQYF
NA	TRBV28	NA	TRBJ2-1	TGTGCCAGCATTCAGCCGGGATCGACCTACAATGAGCAGTTCTTC	CASIQPGSTYNEQFF
NA	TRBV7-9	NA	TRBJ2-3	TGTGCCAGCAGCTCCGGACAGACGATTAGCACAGATACGCAGTATTTT	CASSSGQTISTDTQYF
NA	TRBV25-1	NA	TRBJ2-7	TGTGCCAGCAGTGACTGGACAGGGAGGGGCTCCTACGAGCAGTACTTC	CASSDWTGRGSYEQYF
NA	TRBV4-1	NA	TRBJ2-1	TGCGCCAGCAGCCAAGTGGGGGGATTAGCCTCCTACAATGAGCAGTTCTTC	CASSQVGGLASYNEQFF
NA	TRBV6-1	TRBD1	TRBJ1-5	TGTGCCAGCAGTGGACCGGGTGGACAGGGTCGAAATCAGCCCCAGCATTTT	CASSGPGGQGRNQPQHF
once	TRBV5-4	NA	TRBJ2-1	TGTGCCAGCAGCCCACCAAAGGGGAGCTCCTACAATGAGCAGTTCTTC	CASSPPKGSSYNEQFF
NA	TRBV28	NA	TRBJ2-7	TGTGCCAGCAGGGACACTACCTCCTACGAGCAGTACTTC	CASRDTTSYEQYF
few	TRBV6-1	TRBD1	TRBJ2-2	TGTGCCAGCCGGGGACAGGTGAACACCGGGGAGCTGTTTTTT	CASRGQVNTGELFF
NA	TRBV29-1	NA	TRBJ1-2	TGCAGCGTTGCGGTGGGGCCCAACTATGGCTACACCTTC	CSVAVGPNYGYTF
NA	TRBV6-6	NA	TRBJ2-5	TGTGCCAGCAGCCCGGGGGATCTCCCCGTCGGAGAGACCCAGTACTTC	CASSPGDLPVGETQYF
NA	TRBV18	TRBD1	TRBJ2-1	TGTGCCAGCTCATCGGGACAGGGGGAAGAGCAGTTCTTC	CASSSGQGEEQFF
once	TRBV6-5	NA	TRBJ1-2	TGTGCCAGCAGTCCTACCGGGACGTCCTATGGCTACACCTTC	CASSPTGTSYGYTF